The next 11 T cell receptor beta chains were all read from a single sample in a study of PD-1 and CTLA-4 blockade in melanoma. Sequencing used immunoSEQ multiplex PCR; TCRdb keeps in-frame clones, though not all of them. The sample consists of about 21,000 clones, 88% of them appearing once. The sequencing used CD8+ T cells from peripheral blood, collected before anti-PD-1 treatment. These receptors were collected from a human donor with melanoma.

This chain connects TRBV4-3 to TRBJ1-4; TRBD1 agrees at 9 bases. V gave up 1 base and J gave up 5 bases; unmatched junction bases: 5. The CDR3 consists of 16 residues. Germline V CDR1 and CDR2: LGHNA, YSLEER. The CDR3 is CASSQGGQGRNEKLFF. The CDR3, as DNA: TGCGCCAGCAGCCAAGGAGGACAGGGGCGAAATGAAAAACTGTTTTTT.

The chain couples TRBV14 to TRBJ2-3, with 10 nucleotides matching TRBD2. After removal of 1 base from V and 2 bases from J, the junction contained 6 bases not matched to a gene. Germline V lookup: CDR1 SGHDN, CDR2 FVKESK. The length of the CDR3 is 17 residues. The CDR3 region is CASSQVASGGLTDTQYF. The CDR3 DNA is TGTGCCAGCAGCCAAGTGGCTAGCGGGGGCCTCACAGATACGCAGTATTTT. Variable domain in full (rest from reference TRBV14 and TRBJ2-3): EAGVTQFPSHSVIEKGQTVTLRCDPISGHDNLYWYRRVMGKEIKFLLHFVKESKQDESGMPNNRFLAERTGGTYSTLKVQPAELEDSGVYFCASSQVASGGLTDTQYFGPGTRLTVL.

The chain combines TRBV9 with TRBJ1-1, with D unresolved. Germline assignment: CDR1 SGDLS and CDR2 YYNGEE. CDR3 length equals 15 residues. V was pared by 3 bases and J by 1 base, with 13 bases between. CDR3 bases: TGTGCCAGCAGCGCACCAATCAACGCGAACACTGAAGCTTTCTTT. This encodes CASSAPINANTEAFF.

The chain links TRBV2 to TRBJ1-1; D is perhaps TRBD1 (6 bases). The V gene's germline CDR1 is SNHLY and CDR2 FYNNEI. The CDR3 contains 14 residues. The germline V and J ends were trimmed by 8 bases and 0 bases, with 13 bases remaining between them. In DNA, the CDR3 is TGTGCCAGCGGGGTGGACAGTATGAACACTGAAGCTTTCTTT. This translates into CASGVDSMNTEAFF. Supplemented by reference TRBV2 and TRBJ1-1, the full variable domain reads EPEVTQTPSHQVTQMGQEVILRCVPISNHLYFYWYRQILGQKVEFLVSFYNNEISEKSEIFDDQFSVERPDGSNFTLKIRSTKLEDSAMYFCASGVDSMNTEAFFGQGTRLTVV.

This chain uses TRBV7-2 with TRBJ2-7, with 7 bases identical to TRBD1. Germline CDR1 and CDR2: SGHTA and FQGNSA. The CDR3 covers 16 residues. Germline trimming cut 4 bases from V and 0 bases from J; bases unmatched to any gene: 9. CDR3 DNA sequence: TGTGCCAGCAGCTCCCAAAGACAGGGTTTCTCCTACGAGCAGTACTTC. It translates to CASSSQRQGFSYEQYF.

This clone was recorded once. The J gene is TRBJ2-5, the V gene TRBV24-1; D unresolved. Germline V gene lookup returns CDR1 KGHDR and CDR2 SFDVKD. The V and J ends lost 5 bases and 5 bases respectively, with 11 bases between them. The CDR3 loop spans 13 amino acids. In DNA form, the CDR3 reads TGTGCCACCAGTGTGTCAAATGCGGAGACCCAGTACTTC. It is translated as CATSVSNAETQYF.

The rearrangement links TRBV12-3 or TRBV12-4 to TRBJ1-5; D possibly corresponds to TRBD1 (6 bases). CDR3 length: 13 amino acids. V was shortened by 6 bases and J by 5 bases, with 11 bases between the two germline ends. CDR3 sequence reads: CASSPRQDQPQHF. The CDR3 DNA follows: TGTGCCAGCAGCCCTAGACAGGATCAGCCCCAGCATTTT.

The J gene is TRBJ1-2, the V gene TRBV5-5; a possible D gene is TRBD1 (6 bases). Trimming cost V 0 bases and J 0 bases, with 9 bases left between them. Germline V gene data show CDR1 as SGHKS and CDR2 as YYEKEE (reference sequence). The CDR3 contains 15 residues. The CDR3 sequence: CASSLDRAPNYGYTF. The CDR3 DNA follows: TGTGCCAGCAGCTTGGACAGGGCTCCTAACTATGGCTACACCTTC. Drawing the rest from reference TRBV5-5 and TRBJ1-2, the complete variable domain is DAGVTQSPTHLIKTRGQQVTLRCSPISGHKSVSWYQQVLGQGPQFIFQYYEKEERGRGNFPDRFSARQFPNYSSELNVNALLLGDSALYLCASSLDRAPNYGYTFGSGTRLTVV.

V usage is TRBV7-9 and J usage is TRBJ2-1; unclear D gene. The CDR3 loop spans 14 amino acids. Between the trimmed V and J ends, which lost 3 bases and 5 bases, there was a span of 11 bases. Germline CDR1 is SEHNR and CDR2 is FQNEAQ (reference sequence). The DNA for the CDR3 is TGTGCCAGCAGCTTCAAGAACACGCACAATGAGCAGTTCTTC. Its protein product is CASSFKNTHNEQFF.

This chain connects TRBV27 to TRBJ2-7; no clear D. V was cut by 3 bases and J by 6 bases, with 12 bases left in between. The CDR3 has 13 residues. Germline values: CDR1 MNHEY, CDR2 SMNVEV (reference sequence). The CDR3 DNA follows: TGTGCCAGCAGTTTGGGTCAGCTCTCCGAGCAGTACTTC. It translates to CASSLGQLSEQYF.

The V call is TRBV7-9, the J call TRBJ1-6; D possibly corresponds to TRBD1 (5 bases). V dropped 3 bases and J dropped 6 bases, with 12 bases sitting between them. The CDR3 has 15 residues. Germline CDR1 reads SEHNR; CDR2 reads FQNEAQ (reference sequence). The CDR3 is CASSLAREPNSPLHF. Written as DNA, the CDR3 is TGTGCCAGCAGCTTGGCCAGGGAGCCTAATTCACCCCTCCACTTT.